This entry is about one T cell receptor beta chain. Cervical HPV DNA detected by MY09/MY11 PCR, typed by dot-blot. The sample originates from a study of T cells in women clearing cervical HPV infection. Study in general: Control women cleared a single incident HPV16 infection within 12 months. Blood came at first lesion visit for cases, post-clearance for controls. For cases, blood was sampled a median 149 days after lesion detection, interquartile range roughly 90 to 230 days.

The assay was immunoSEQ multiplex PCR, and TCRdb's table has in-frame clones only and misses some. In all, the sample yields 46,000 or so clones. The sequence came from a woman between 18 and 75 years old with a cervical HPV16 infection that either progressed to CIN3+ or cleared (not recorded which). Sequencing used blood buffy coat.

The CDR3 region is CASSIESSGTYEQYF. CDR3 DNA (partial): TGTGCCAGTAGTATAGAGTCTAGCGGCACCTACGAG. The V and J genes are TRBV19 and TRBJ2-7; 7 positions match TRBD2. The CDR3 extends 3 residues past the end of the read, so its final part is completed from the germline J gene. V lost 0 bases to trimming and J lost 2 bases; unmatched junction nucleotides: 4. The CDR3 runs to 15 residues. In germline, CDR1 is LNHDA, CDR2 SQIVND (reference sequence).